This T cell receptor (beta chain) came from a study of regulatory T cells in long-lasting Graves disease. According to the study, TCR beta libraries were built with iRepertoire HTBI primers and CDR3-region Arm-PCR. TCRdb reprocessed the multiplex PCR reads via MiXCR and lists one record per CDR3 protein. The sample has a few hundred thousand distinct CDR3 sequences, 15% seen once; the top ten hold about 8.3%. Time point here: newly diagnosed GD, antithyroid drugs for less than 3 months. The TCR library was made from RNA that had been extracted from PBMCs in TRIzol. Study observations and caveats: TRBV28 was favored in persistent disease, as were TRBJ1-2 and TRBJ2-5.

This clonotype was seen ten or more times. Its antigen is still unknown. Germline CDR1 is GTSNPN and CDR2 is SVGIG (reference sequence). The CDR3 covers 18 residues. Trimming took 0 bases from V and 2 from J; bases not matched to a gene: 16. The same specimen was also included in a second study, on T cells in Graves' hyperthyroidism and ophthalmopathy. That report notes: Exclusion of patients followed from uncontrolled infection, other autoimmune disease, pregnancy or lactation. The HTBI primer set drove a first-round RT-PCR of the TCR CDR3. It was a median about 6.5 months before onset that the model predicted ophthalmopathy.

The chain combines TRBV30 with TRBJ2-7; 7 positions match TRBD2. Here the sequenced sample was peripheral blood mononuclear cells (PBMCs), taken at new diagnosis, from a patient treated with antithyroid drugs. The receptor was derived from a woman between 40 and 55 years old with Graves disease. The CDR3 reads CAWSVSPLAGARTYEQYF. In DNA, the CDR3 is TGTGCCTGGAGTGTATCCCCCCTCGCGGGAGCAAGGACCTACGAGCAGTACTTC.